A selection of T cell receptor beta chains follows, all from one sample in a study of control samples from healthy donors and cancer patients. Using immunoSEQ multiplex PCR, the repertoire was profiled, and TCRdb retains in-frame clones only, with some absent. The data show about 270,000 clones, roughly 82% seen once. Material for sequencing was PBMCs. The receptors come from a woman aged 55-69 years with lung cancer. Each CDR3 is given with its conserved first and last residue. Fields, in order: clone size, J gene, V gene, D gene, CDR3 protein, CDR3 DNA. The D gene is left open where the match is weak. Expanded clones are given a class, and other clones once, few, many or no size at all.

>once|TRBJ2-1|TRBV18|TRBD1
CASSPPPGGAYNEQFF
TGTGCCAGCTCACCACCCCCAGGGGGCGCCTACAATGAGCAGTTCTTC
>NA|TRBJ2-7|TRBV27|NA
CASSLQSINLYEQYF
TGTGCCAGCAGTTTGCAGTCCATCAATTTGTACGAGCAGTACTTC
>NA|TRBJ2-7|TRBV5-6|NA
CASSLAGRLSYEQYF
TGTGCCAGCAGCTTGGCTGGGAGACTCTCCTACGAGCAGTACTTC
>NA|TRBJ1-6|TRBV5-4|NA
CASSLELSSYNSPLHF
TGTGCCAGCAGCTTGGAGCTGAGCTCCTATAATTCACCCCTCCACTTT
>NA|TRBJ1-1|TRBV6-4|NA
CASRTDPQEGEAFF
TGTGCCAGCAGAACCGACCCCCAGGAGGGTGAAGCTTTCTTT
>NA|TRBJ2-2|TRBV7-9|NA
CASSTHVPGELFF
TGTGCCAGCAGCACGCACGTCCCCGGGGAGCTGTTTTTT
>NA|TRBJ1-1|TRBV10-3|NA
CATRPLGDTEAFF
TGTGCCACCCGCCCGCTAGGGGACACTGAAGCTTTCTTT
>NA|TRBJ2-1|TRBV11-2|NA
CASSLLTGGNEQFF
TGTGCCAGCAGCCTTCTGACAGGAGGCAATGAGCAGTTCTTC
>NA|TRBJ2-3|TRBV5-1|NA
CASSLERPDTQYF
TGCGCCAGCAGCTTGGAACGCCCGGATACGCAGTATTTT
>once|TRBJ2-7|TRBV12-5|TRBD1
CASGLVHPPGQKSYEQYF
TGTGCTAGTGGTTTGGTACATCCTCCGGGACAGAAGAGCTACGAGCAGTACTTC
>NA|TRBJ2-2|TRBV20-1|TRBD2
CSASQGTRGAGELFF
TGCAGTGCTAGTCAAGGGACTAGAGGGGCCGGGGAGCTGTTTTTT
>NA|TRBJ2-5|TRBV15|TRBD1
CATSRGSQGAGETQYF
TGTGCCACCAGCAGAGGCAGTCAGGGGGCGGGGGAGACCCAGTACTTC
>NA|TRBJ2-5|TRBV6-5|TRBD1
CASSSPDRNQETQYF
TGTGCCAGCAGTTCCCCGGACAGGAACCAAGAGACCCAGTACTTC
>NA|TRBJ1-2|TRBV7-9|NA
CASSPPVIGYTF
TGTGCCAGCAGCCCGCCGGTTATTGGCTACACCTTC
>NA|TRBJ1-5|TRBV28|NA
CASSILNQPQHF
TGTGCCAGCAGTATACTGAATCAGCCCCAGCATTTT
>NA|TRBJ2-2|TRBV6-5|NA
CASKFDAGRELFF
TGTGCCAGCAAGTTCGACGCAGGGAGGGAGCTGTTTTTT
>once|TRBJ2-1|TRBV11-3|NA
CASGNRDNEQFF
TGTGCCAGCGGGAACAGGGACAATGAGCAGTTCTTC
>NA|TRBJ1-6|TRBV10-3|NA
CAISVATKNSPLHF
TGTGCCATCAGTGTGGCCACTAAGAATTCACCCCTCCACTTT
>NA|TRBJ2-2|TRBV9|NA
CASSVGQSNTGELFF
TGTGCCAGCAGCGTAGGGCAATCGAACACCGGGGAGCTGTTTTTT
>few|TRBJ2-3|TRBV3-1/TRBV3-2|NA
CASSNPSATQYF
TGTGCCAGCAGCAACCCCTCCGCCACGCAGTATTTT
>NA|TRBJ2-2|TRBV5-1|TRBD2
CASSEGLATGELFF
TGCGCCAGCAGCGAAGGACTAGCGACCGGGGAGCTGTTTTTT
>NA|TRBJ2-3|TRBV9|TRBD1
CASSVGQGAPDTQYF
TGTGCCAGCAGCGTTGGACAGGGGGCGCCAGATACGCAGTATTTT
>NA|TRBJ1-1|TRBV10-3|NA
CATKGDKNTEAFF
TGTGCCACCAAGGGGGACAAGAACACTGAAGCTTTCTTT
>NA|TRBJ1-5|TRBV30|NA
CAWSVMSGNQPQHF
TGTGCCTGGAGTGTTATGTCAGGAAATCAGCCCCAGCATTTT
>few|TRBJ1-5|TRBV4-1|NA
CASSQDGGPQHF
TGCGCCAGCAGCCAGGACGGGGGGCCCCAGCATTTT
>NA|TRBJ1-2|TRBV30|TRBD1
CAWSRPGGSGYTF
TGTGCCTGGAGTCGTCCAGGGGGCAGTGGCTACACCTTC
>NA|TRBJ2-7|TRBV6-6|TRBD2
CASGGRDALSYEQYF
TGTGCCAGCGGGGGGAGGGACGCCTTGTCCTACGAGCAGTACTTC
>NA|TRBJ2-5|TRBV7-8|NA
CASSPQPPSETQYF
TGTGCCAGCAGCCCCCAACCGCCGTCAGAGACCCAGTACTTC
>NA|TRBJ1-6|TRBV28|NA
CASSLWSSSPSNSPLHF
TGTGCCAGCAGTTTATGGTCATCATCGCCCTCTAATTCACCCCTCCACTTT
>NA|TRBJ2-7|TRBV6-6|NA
CASSQDFYEQYF
TGTGCCAGCAGTCAGGACTTCTACGAGCAGTACTTC
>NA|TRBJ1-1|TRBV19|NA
CASSEQLLNTEAFF
TGTGCCAGTAGTGAACAGCTCCTGAACACTGAAGCTTTCTTT
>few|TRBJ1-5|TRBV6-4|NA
CASSSLTQPQHF
TGTGCCAGCAGTTCTTTAACTCAGCCCCAGCATTTT
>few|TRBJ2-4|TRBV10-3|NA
CAISDHGRSRGTKNIQYF
TGTGCCATCAGTGACCACGGACGGAGCAGGGGAACCAAAAACATTCAGTACTTC
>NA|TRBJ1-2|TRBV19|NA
CASSTRDLGGYTF
TGTGCCAGTAGTACGCGGGATCTTGGTGGCTACACCTTC
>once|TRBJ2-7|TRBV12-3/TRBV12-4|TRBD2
CASSFGGYEQYF
TGTGCCAGCAGTTTCGGGGGGTACGAGCAGTACTTC